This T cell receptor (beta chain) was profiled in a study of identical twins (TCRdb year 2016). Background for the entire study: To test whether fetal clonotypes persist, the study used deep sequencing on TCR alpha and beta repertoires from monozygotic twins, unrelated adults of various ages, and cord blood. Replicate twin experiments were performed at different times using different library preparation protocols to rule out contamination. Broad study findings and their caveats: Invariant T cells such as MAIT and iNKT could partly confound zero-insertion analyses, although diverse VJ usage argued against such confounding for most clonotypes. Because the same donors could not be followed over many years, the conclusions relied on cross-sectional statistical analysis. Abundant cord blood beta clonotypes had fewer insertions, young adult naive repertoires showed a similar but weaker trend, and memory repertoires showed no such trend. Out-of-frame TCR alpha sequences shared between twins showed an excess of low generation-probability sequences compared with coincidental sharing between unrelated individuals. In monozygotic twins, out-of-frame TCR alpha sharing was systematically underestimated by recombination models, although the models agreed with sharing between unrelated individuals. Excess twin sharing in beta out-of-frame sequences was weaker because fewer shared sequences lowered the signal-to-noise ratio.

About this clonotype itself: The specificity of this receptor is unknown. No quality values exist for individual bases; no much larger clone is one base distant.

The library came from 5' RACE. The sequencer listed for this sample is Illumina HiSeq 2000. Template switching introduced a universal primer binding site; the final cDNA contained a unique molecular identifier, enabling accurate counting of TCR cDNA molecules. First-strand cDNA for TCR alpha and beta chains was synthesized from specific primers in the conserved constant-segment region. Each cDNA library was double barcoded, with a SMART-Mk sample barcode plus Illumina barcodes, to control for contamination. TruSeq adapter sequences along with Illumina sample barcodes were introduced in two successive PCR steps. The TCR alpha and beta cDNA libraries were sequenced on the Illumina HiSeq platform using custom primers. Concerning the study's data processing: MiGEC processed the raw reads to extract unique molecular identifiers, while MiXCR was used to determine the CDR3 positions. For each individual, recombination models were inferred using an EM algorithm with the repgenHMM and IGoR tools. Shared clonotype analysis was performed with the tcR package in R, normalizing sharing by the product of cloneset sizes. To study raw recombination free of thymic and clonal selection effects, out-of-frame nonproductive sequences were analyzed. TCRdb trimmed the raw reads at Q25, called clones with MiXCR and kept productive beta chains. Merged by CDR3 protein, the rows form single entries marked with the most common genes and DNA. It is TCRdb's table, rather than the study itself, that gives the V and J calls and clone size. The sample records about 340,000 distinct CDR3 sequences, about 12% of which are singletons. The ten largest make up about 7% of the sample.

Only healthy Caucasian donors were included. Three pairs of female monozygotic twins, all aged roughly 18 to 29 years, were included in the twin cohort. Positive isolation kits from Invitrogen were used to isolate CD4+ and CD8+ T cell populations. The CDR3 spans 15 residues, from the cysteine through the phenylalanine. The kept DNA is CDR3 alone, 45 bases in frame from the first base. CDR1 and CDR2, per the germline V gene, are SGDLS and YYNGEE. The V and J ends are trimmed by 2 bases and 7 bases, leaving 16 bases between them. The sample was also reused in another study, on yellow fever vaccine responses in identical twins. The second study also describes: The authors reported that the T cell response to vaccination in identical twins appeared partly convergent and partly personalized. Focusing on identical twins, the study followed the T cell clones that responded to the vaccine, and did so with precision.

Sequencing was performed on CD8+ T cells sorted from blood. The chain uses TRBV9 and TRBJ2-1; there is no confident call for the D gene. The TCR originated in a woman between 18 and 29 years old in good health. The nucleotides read TGTGCCAGCAGCGTCCCCCTTGTGGGCATAAATGAGCAGTTCTTC. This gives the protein CASSVPLVGINEQFF.